This T cell receptor beta chain was sequenced in a study of control samples from healthy donors and cancer patients. Trimming took 3 bases from V and 5 from J; bases not matched to a gene: 4. The CDR3 has 15 residues. Germline values: CDR1 SGHVS, CDR2 FNYEAQ. The method was immunoSEQ multiplex PCR; TCRdb's version includes in-frame clones alone and lacks a portion of them. In the table there are approximately 30,000 clones, approximately 93% of which are singletons. The TCR originated in a man in his 60s in good health. Sequencing was carried out using blood. The chain links TRBV7-6 to TRBJ2-5, with 12 bases matching TRBD1. This chain's CDR3 is CASSFGTGGDETQYF. The CDR3 coding sequence is TGTGCCAGCAGCTTCGGGACAGGGGGCGATGAGACCCAGTACTTC. Supplemented by reference TRBV7-6 and TRBJ2-5, the full variable domain reads GAGVSQSPRYKVTKRGQDVALRCDPISGHVSLYWYRQALGQGPEFLTYFNYEAQQDKSGLPNDRFSAERPEGSISTLTIQRTEQRDSAMYRCASSFGTGGDETQYFGPGTRLLVL.